These T cell receptor beta chains were read from a single sample in a study of T cells in Graves' hyperthyroidism and ophthalmopathy. TCRdb passed the multiplex PCR reads through MiXCR, listing each CDR3 protein once. The top ten hold around 6.6% of the sample, which has approximately 560,000 distinct CDR3 sequences, less than 20% seen once. The source material was blood. Source of these receptors: a woman aged 25 to 45 with Graves' hyperthyroidism. Each CDR3 is given with its conserved first and last residue. The order of the fields is CDR3 protein, CDR3 DNA, J gene, V gene, clone size, D gene. The D gene is left open where the match is weak. Where a row states a size, it is once, few, many or the class of an expanded clone; other rows omit it.

CDR3aa: CAWRSTGWNGYTF; CDR3nt: TGTGCCTGGAGGTCTACAGGGTGGAATGGCTACACCTTC; j_gene: TRBJ1-2; v_gene: TRBV30; abundance: many; d_gene: NA
CDR3aa: CASSLSVMGGTDTQYF; CDR3nt: TGTGCCAGCAGTTTGTCAGTGATGGGGGGCACAGATACGCAGTATTTT; j_gene: TRBJ2-3; v_gene: TRBV28; abundance: NA; d_gene: NA
CDR3aa: CASSYSLAGINYEQYF; CDR3nt: TGTGCCAGCAGTTACTCCCTAGCGGGGATAAATTACGAGCAGTACTTC; j_gene: TRBJ2-7; v_gene: TRBV6-6; abundance: many; d_gene: TRBD2
CDR3aa: CASSGLGYNEQFF; CDR3nt: TGTGCCAGTAGCGGGTTAGGATACAATGAGCAGTTCTTC; j_gene: TRBJ2-1; v_gene: TRBV30; abundance: many; d_gene: TRBD2
CDR3aa: CASAGRNTEAFF; CDR3nt: TGTGCCAGCGCAGGGCGGAACACTGAAGCTTTCTTT; j_gene: TRBJ1-1; v_gene: TRBV12-3/TRBV12-4; abundance: many; d_gene: NA
CDR3aa: CASSLDEGGLYAKGDTQYF; CDR3nt: TGTGCCAGCAGCTTAGACGAGGGAGGGCTTTATGCAAAAGGAGATACGCAGTATTTT; j_gene: TRBJ2-3; v_gene: TRBV7-6; abundance: many; d_gene: TRBD2
CDR3aa: CASTGQEGNQETQYF; CDR3nt: TGTGCCAGTACGGGGCAAGAAGGGAACCAAGAGACCCAGTACTTC; j_gene: TRBJ2-5; v_gene: TRBV19; abundance: NA; d_gene: NA
CDR3aa: CASSLDRPLVRSIPGELFF; CDR3nt: TGTGCCAGCAGCTTAGATCGACCTTTGGTGAGATCTATACCCGGGGAGCTGTTTTTT; j_gene: TRBJ2-2; v_gene: TRBV7-8; abundance: NA; d_gene: NA
CDR3aa: CASSPRGSPNTGELFF; CDR3nt: TGTGCCAGCAGCCCGAGGGGGAGTCCGAACACCGGGGAGCTGTTTTTT; j_gene: TRBJ2-2; v_gene: TRBV11-3; abundance: NA; d_gene: NA
CDR3aa: CASSPPRGLAGDWTGELFF; CDR3nt: TGTGCCAGCAGCCCCCCAAGAGGACTAGCGGGAGACTGGACCGGGGAGCTGTTTTTT; j_gene: TRBJ2-2; v_gene: TRBV6-1; abundance: few; d_gene: TRBD2
CDR3aa: CASSSDPAAYNEQFF; CDR3nt: TGTGCCAGCAGTTCTGACCCCGCTGCCTACAATGAGCAGTTCTTC; j_gene: TRBJ2-1; v_gene: TRBV5-1; abundance: few; d_gene: NA
CDR3aa: CASSSDRSRSGNTIYF; CDR3nt: TGTGCCAGCAGTTCGGACAGGAGCCGCTCTGGAAACACCATATATTTT; j_gene: TRBJ1-3; v_gene: TRBV28; abundance: few; d_gene: TRBD1
CDR3aa: CASSSHFLNTEAFF; CDR3nt: TGTGCCAGTAGTTCCCATTTCCTGAACACTGAAGCTTTCTTT; j_gene: TRBJ1-1; v_gene: TRBV19; abundance: many; d_gene: NA
CDR3aa: CASSQDQRRSSYEQYF; CDR3nt: TGTGCCAGCAGCCAAGATCAGCGGAGAAGCTCCTACGAGCAGTACTTC; j_gene: TRBJ2-7; v_gene: TRBV3-1; abundance: NA; d_gene: NA
CDR3aa: CASSFIAGDTDTQYF; CDR3nt: TGTGCCAGCAGCTTTATAGCGGGAGACACAGATACGCAGTATTTT; j_gene: TRBJ2-3; v_gene: TRBV5-6; abundance: many; d_gene: TRBD2
CDR3aa: CASSWSGGREKLFF; CDR3nt: TGTGCCAGCAGCTGGTCAGGGGGCCGTGAAAAACTGTTTTTT; j_gene: TRBJ1-4; v_gene: TRBV7-9; abundance: many; d_gene: TRBD1
CDR3aa: CAITSGSNQPQHF; CDR3nt: TGTGCCATCACCTCGGGTAGCAATCAGCCCCAGCATTTT; j_gene: TRBJ1-5; v_gene: TRBV10-3; abundance: many; d_gene: NA
CDR3aa: CSVDGSGGEAFF; CDR3nt: TGCAGCGTTGACGGTTCTGGGGGAGAAGCTTTCTTT; j_gene: TRBJ1-1; v_gene: TRBV29-1; abundance: few; d_gene: NA
CDR3aa: CASSQDLGDVNYGYTF; CDR3nt: TGCGCCAGCAGCCAAGATCTTGGGGACGTGAACTATGGCTACACCTTC; j_gene: TRBJ1-2; v_gene: TRBV4-3; abundance: NA; d_gene: NA
CDR3aa: CASSPPSGSRDTQYF; CDR3nt: TGTGCCAGCTCACCGCCTAGCGGGAGTCGAGATACGCAGTATTTT; j_gene: TRBJ2-3; v_gene: TRBV18; abundance: many; d_gene: TRBD2
CDR3aa: CASSLSIRGNWYEQYF; CDR3nt: TGTGCCAGCAGTTTATCGATCAGGGGGAATTGGTACGAGCAGTACTTC; j_gene: TRBJ2-7; v_gene: TRBV27; abundance: many; d_gene: TRBD1
CDR3aa: CASTGQGRETQYF; CDR3nt: TGTGCCAGCACCGGACAGGGTAGGGAGACCCAGTACTTC; j_gene: TRBJ2-5; v_gene: TRBV7-9; abundance: once; d_gene: TRBD1
CDR3aa: CAWSVSGDTEAFF; CDR3nt: TGTGCCTGGAGTGTTTCGGGGGACACTGAAGCTTTCTTT; j_gene: TRBJ1-1; v_gene: TRBV30; abundance: NA; d_gene: NA
CDR3aa: CASSQTGTGEKLFF; CDR3nt: TGTGCCAGCAGCCAGACCGGAACTGGGGAAAAACTGTTTTTT; j_gene: TRBJ1-4; v_gene: TRBV7-3; abundance: NA; d_gene: NA
CDR3aa: CASSWTSGSGTGELFF; CDR3nt: TGTGCCAGCAGTTGGACTAGCGGGAGTGGTACCGGGGAGCTGTTTTTT; j_gene: TRBJ2-2; v_gene: TRBV12-3/TRBV12-4; abundance: many; d_gene: TRBD2
CDR3aa: CASSLQGIQETQYF; CDR3nt: TGTGCCAGCAGCCTACAGGGTATCCAAGAGACCCAGTACTTC; j_gene: TRBJ2-5; v_gene: TRBV5-4; abundance: few; d_gene: NA
CDR3aa: CASSSLVVSDNEQFF; CDR3nt: TGTGCCAGCAGCTCCTTAGTGGTGTCGGACAATGAGCAGTTCTTC; j_gene: TRBJ2-1; v_gene: TRBV7-2; abundance: many; d_gene: NA
CDR3aa: CAWKTLVPQTNYGYTF; CDR3nt: TGTGCCTGGAAAACCCTTGTACCCCAGACTAACTATGGCTACACCTTC; j_gene: TRBJ1-2; v_gene: TRBV30; abundance: few; d_gene: NA
CDR3aa: CASGSGTGNTGELFF; CDR3nt: TGTGCTAGTGGATCCGGGACAGGGAACACCGGGGAGCTGTTTTTT; j_gene: TRBJ2-2; v_gene: TRBV12-5; abundance: NA; d_gene: TRBD1
CDR3aa: CASRPIQRSYEQYF; CDR3nt: TGTGCCAGCAGGCCTATTCAGCGGTCCTACGAGCAGTACTTC; j_gene: TRBJ2-7; v_gene: TRBV2; abundance: many; d_gene: NA
CDR3aa: CASLPGGAQPFNEKLFF; CDR3nt: TGTGCCAGCCTGCCTGGGGGGGCCCAGCCGTTCAATGAAAAACTGTTTTTT; j_gene: TRBJ1-4; v_gene: TRBV28; abundance: many; d_gene: NA
CDR3aa: CASNRDPFGGSPLHF; CDR3nt: TGTGCCAGCAATCGGGACCCCTTCGGGGGATCACCCCTCCACTTT; j_gene: TRBJ1-6; v_gene: TRBV6-2/TRBV6-3; abundance: NA; d_gene: NA
CDR3aa: CASTGAYTQYF; CDR3nt: TGTGCCAGTACGGGGGCATATACGCAGTATTTT; j_gene: TRBJ2-3; v_gene: TRBV6-1; abundance: NA; d_gene: NA
CDR3aa: CASSLQAGAGTDTQYF; CDR3nt: TGCGCCAGCAGCTTGCAGGCGGGAGCGGGGACAGATACGCAGTATTTT; j_gene: TRBJ2-3; v_gene: TRBV5-1; abundance: NA; d_gene: TRBD2
CDR3aa: CASSSSGNNEQFF; CDR3nt: TGCGCCAGCAGCTCTAGCGGGAACAATGAGCAGTTCTTC; j_gene: TRBJ2-1; v_gene: TRBV4-1; abundance: NA; d_gene: TRBD2
CDR3aa: CASSQRGTGPWSSYNEQFF; CDR3nt: TGTGCCAGCAGCCAAAGGGGAACAGGGCCATGGAGCTCCTACAATGAGCAGTTCTTC; j_gene: TRBJ2-1; v_gene: TRBV3-1; abundance: many; d_gene: NA
CDR3aa: CASSGGAGELFF; CDR3nt: TGTGCCAGCAGTGGAGGGGCCGGGGAGCTGTTTTTT; j_gene: TRBJ2-2; v_gene: TRBV2; abundance: many; d_gene: NA
CDR3aa: CSASPSGIQETQYF; CDR3nt: TGCAGTGCTAGTCCTAGCGGAATACAAGAGACCCAGTACTTC; j_gene: TRBJ2-5; v_gene: TRBV20-1; abundance: many; d_gene: TRBD2
CDR3aa: CSASGGGYEQYF; CDR3nt: TGCAGTGCTAGCGGGGGAGGTTACGAGCAGTACTTC; j_gene: TRBJ2-7; v_gene: TRBV20-1; abundance: many; d_gene: NA
CDR3aa: CAWSLLRPYNEQFF; CDR3nt: TGTGCCTGGAGTCTCCTTCGGCCCTACAATGAGCAGTTCTTC; j_gene: TRBJ2-1; v_gene: TRBV30; abundance: many; d_gene: NA
CDR3aa: CASSATGPYEQYF; CDR3nt: TGTGCCAGCAGCGCCACAGGGCCCTACGAGCAGTACTTC; j_gene: TRBJ2-7; v_gene: TRBV7-2; abundance: many; d_gene: NA
CDR3aa: CASSPGVGTSYEQYF; CDR3nt: TGTGCCAGCAGCCCCGGGGTGGGGACCTCCTACGAGCAGTACTTC; j_gene: TRBJ2-7; v_gene: TRBV9; abundance: many; d_gene: NA
CDR3aa: CSATFQDSTDTQYF; CDR3nt: TGCAGCGCCACATTTCAGGATAGCACAGATACGCAGTATTTT; j_gene: TRBJ2-3; v_gene: TRBV29-1; abundance: NA; d_gene: NA
CDR3aa: CASAPGQGTFPLHF; CDR3nt: TGTGCCAGCGCCCCGGGACAGGGCACCTTCCCCCTCCACTTT; j_gene: TRBJ1-6; v_gene: TRBV7-2; abundance: many; d_gene: TRBD1
CDR3aa: CASSLRGLVPDTQYF; CDR3nt: TGTGCCAGCAGCTTGAGGGGACTAGTCCCAGATACGCAGTATTTT; j_gene: TRBJ2-3; v_gene: TRBV5-6; abundance: many; d_gene: TRBD2
CDR3aa: CASSLAVLGTEAFF; CDR3nt: TGCGCCAGCAGCTTGGCCGTTTTGGGGACTGAAGCTTTCTTT; j_gene: TRBJ1-1; v_gene: TRBV5-1; abundance: many; d_gene: NA
CDR3aa: CASGRGEQFF; CDR3nt: TGTGCCAGCGGTAGAGGTGAGCAGTTCTTC; j_gene: TRBJ2-1; v_gene: TRBV27; abundance: many; d_gene: NA
CDR3aa: CASSQGGLGDRTEAFF; CDR3nt: TGTGCCAGCAGCCAAGGAGGTTTGGGGGACCGCACTGAAGCTTTCTTT; j_gene: TRBJ1-1; v_gene: TRBV4-2; abundance: many; d_gene: NA
CDR3aa: CASSDRTGGDYGYTF; CDR3nt: TGTGCCAGCAGTGACCGGACAGGGGGCGACTATGGCTACACCTTC; j_gene: TRBJ1-2; v_gene: TRBV2; abundance: NA; d_gene: TRBD1
CDR3aa: CASSHGTGTYNEQFF; CDR3nt: TGCGCCAGCAGCCATGGGACAGGGACCTACAATGAGCAGTTCTTC; j_gene: TRBJ2-1; v_gene: TRBV4-3; abundance: NA; d_gene: TRBD1
CDR3aa: CASRTQIETQYF; CDR3nt: TGTGCCAGCAGGACCCAAATAGAGACCCAGTACTTC; j_gene: TRBJ2-5; v_gene: TRBV28; abundance: few; d_gene: NA
CDR3aa: CASTFGGKVTDTQYF; CDR3nt: TGTGCCAGCACCTTCGGCGGGAAGGTTACAGATACGCAGTATTTT; j_gene: TRBJ2-3; v_gene: TRBV7-3; abundance: many; d_gene: NA
CDR3aa: CASSDPYQETQYF; CDR3nt: TGTGCCAGCAGCGACCCGTACCAAGAGACCCAGTACTTC; j_gene: TRBJ2-5; v_gene: TRBV6-2/TRBV6-3; abundance: many; d_gene: NA
CDR3aa: CASSSFRIIGGTRNEQFF; CDR3nt: TGTGCCAGCAGCTCATTTAGGATAATAGGGGGAACTAGAAATGAGCAGTTCTTC; j_gene: TRBJ2-1; v_gene: TRBV11-2; abundance: many; d_gene: NA
CDR3aa: CASRYQYF; CDR3nt: TGTGCCAGCAGATACCAGTACTTC; j_gene: TRBJ2-5; v_gene: TRBV6-5; abundance: NA; d_gene: NA
CDR3aa: CASSDPGTSGVSYEQYF; CDR3nt: TGTGCCAGCAGCGACCCCGGGACTAGCGGAGTTTCCTACGAGCAGTACTTC; j_gene: TRBJ2-7; v_gene: TRBV11-2; abundance: many; d_gene: TRBD2
CDR3aa: CASSDRGGYGYTF; CDR3nt: TGTGCCAGCAGTGACAGGGGGGGCTATGGCTACACCTTC; j_gene: TRBJ1-2; v_gene: TRBV28; abundance: many; d_gene: TRBD1